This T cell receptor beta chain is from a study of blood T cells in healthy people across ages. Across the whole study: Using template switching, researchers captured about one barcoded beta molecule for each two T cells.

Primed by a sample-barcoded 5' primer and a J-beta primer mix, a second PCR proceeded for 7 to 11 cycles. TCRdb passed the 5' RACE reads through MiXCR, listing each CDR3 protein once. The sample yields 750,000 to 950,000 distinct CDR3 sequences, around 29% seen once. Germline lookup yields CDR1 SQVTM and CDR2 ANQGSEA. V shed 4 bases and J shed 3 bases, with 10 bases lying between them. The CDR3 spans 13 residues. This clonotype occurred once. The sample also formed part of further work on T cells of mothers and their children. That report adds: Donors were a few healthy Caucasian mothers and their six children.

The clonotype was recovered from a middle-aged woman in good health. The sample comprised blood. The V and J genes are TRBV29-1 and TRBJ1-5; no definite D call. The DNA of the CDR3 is TGCAGCGTTGGATGGGTCCCCAATCAGCCCCAGCATTTT. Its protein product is CSVGWVPNQPQHF.